The T cell receptor beta chain described here comes from a study of T cells in Graves' hyperthyroidism and ophthalmopathy. This CDR3 contains 11 residues. V was pared by 3 bases and J by 5 bases, with 3 bases between. The germline V gene has CDR1 KGHDR and CDR2 SFDVKD. This clonotype was found many times. Amplification of TCR beta CDR3 regions used RNA as the template. First-round RT-PCR of the TCR CDR3 relied on the HTBI primer set. Each CDR3 protein gets one entry after TCRdb re-called the multiplex PCR reads with MiXCR. The data hold a few hundred thousand distinct CDR3 sequences, with around 21% observed a single time. Among the patients, aged 18 to 65, hyperthyroidism was newly diagnosed and had lasted under 2 months. Thyroid ultrasound, orbital computed tomography, clinical symptoms, and serum thyroxine and TRAb underpinned diagnoses.

Source material: blood. J is TRBJ2-5 and V is TRBV24-1, with D hard to call. The receptor comes from a man between 18 and 35 years old with Graves' hyperthyroidism. The CDR3 reads CATSDRETQYF. CDR3 in DNA: TGTGCCACCAGTGATCGTGAGACCCAGTACTTC.